The entry below describes one TCR beta chain. Its antigen is not identified. This record comes from a study of cytomegalovirus exposure and HLA in healthy donors. Study-wide findings and caveats: Generally TCR sequences proved uncommon, though certain public TCRs appeared in numerous donors.

The PCR contained 60 Vbeta and 13 Jbeta primers. This table comes from immunoSEQ multiplex PCR, and its TCRdb copy is limited to in-frame clones, with some not included. Its table records about 43,000 clones. Trimming cost V 4 bases and J 2 bases; bases outside gene matches: 8. This CDR3 is built from 16 residues. Germline-derived CDR1 and CDR2 are SGHRS and YFSETQ. V usage is TRBV5-1 and J usage is TRBJ1-3, with 8 bases matching TRBD1. The TCR sequence derives from a woman in her twenties or thirties in good health and CMV-seronegative. Input material: PBMCs. CDR3 DNA: TGCGCCAGCAGCGAAGTACAGGGGGTGGCTGGAAACACCATATATTTT. Translated: CASSEVQGVAGNTIYF.